A single sample is the source of the 28 T cell receptor beta chains below, sequenced in a study of T cell responses to AZD1222 COVID-19 vaccine. The assay was immunoSEQ multiplex PCR, and TCRdb's table has in-frame clones only and misses some. The sample holds about 56,000 clones, around nine tenths seen once. Material: peripheral blood, obtained 28 days after the second AZD1222 dose. The receptors shown here come from an adult who received the AZD1222 COVID-19 vaccine.

V usage is TRBV19 and J usage is TRBJ1-1, with 7 bases that match TRBD1. Losses at the gene ends were 5 bases for V and 4 bases for J; bases not matched to a gene: 7. CDR3 length: 14 amino acids. The germline V gene has CDR1 LNHDA and CDR2 SQIVND (reference sequence). The CDR3: CASSPGGGGTEAFF. The CDR3 bases are TGTGCCAGTAGTCCAGGGGGTGGAGGCACTGAAGCTTTCTTT.

The chain joins TRBV11-2 to TRBJ1-6; D remains ambiguous. This CDR3 is 14 amino acids long. CDR1 and CDR2 (germline): SGHAT, FQNNGV. Trimming took 5 bases from V and 7 from J, leaving 12 bases between them. CDR3 in DNA: TGTGCCAGCAGCCCTATCTTGGAGAATTCACCCCTCCACTTT. Encoded protein: CASSPILENSPLHF.

The V call is TRBV3-1 (or the pseudogene TRBV3-2), the J call TRBJ1-6; no clear D. Between the trimmed V and J ends, which lost 2 bases and 8 bases, there was a span of 4 bases. Germline V gene sequence: CDR1 LGHDT, CDR2 YNNKEL (reference sequence). This CDR3 has 12 amino acids. The CDR3 coding sequence is TGTGCCAGCAGCCAACGGCATTCACCCCTCCACTTT. Translated, it gives CASSQRHSPLHF.

As for this clone: An end of the junction differs from the germline gene, which may be a read error. The chain carries TRBV30 and TRBJ2-7, with a possible D match to TRBD1 (6 bases). The CDR3 consists of 14 residues. Germline lookup yields CDR1 GTSNPN and CDR2 SVGIG (reference sequence). CDR3 region: CAWSLQGTSHEQYF. The CDR3 DNA reads as TGTGCCTGGAGTTTGCAGGGGACCTCCCACGAGCAGTACTTC.

The genes are TRBV19 and TRBJ1-1; D is unclear. Per the germline V gene, CDR1 is LNHDA and CDR2 is SQIVND (reference sequence). CDR3 length: 13 amino acids. Trimming removed 3 bases at V and 3 bases at J, with 8 bases between. The CDR3 coding sequence is TGTGCCAGTAGTATTTCGGGTGACACTGAAGCTTTCTTT. The encoded protein is CASSISGDTEAFF.

The V call is TRBV27, the J call TRBJ2-7, with TRBD2 matching 9 bases. Germline trimming cut 0 bases from V and 4 bases from J; bases unmatched to any gene: 7. Germline lookup yields CDR1 MNHEY and CDR2 SMNVEV (reference sequence). This CDR3 spans 16 amino acids. CDR3 coding DNA: TGTGCCAGCAGTTTATCGGGGACTAGCCCTTTTTACGAGCAGTACTTC. It codes for CASSLSGTSPFYEQYF.

The chain links TRBV3-1 (or the pseudogene TRBV3-2) to TRBJ1-1, with D possibly matching TRBD1 (5 bases). Trimming left V 4 bases short and J 2 bases short, with 5 bases between. CDR1 LGHDT and CDR2 YNNKEL come from the germline V gene (reference sequence). This CDR3 region has 12 residues. The CDR3 loop reads CASSRDNTEAFF. In DNA, the CDR3 is TGTGCCAGCAGCCGGGACAACACTGAAGCTTTCTTT.

The rearrangement links TRBV29-1 to TRBJ1-1, with D tentatively TRBD1 (5 bases). V gave up 4 bases and J gave up 8 bases, with 17 bases separating them. The CDR3 sequence is 13 residues long. Germline V gene sequence: CDR1 SQVTM, CDR2 ANQGSEA. Written as DNA, the CDR3 is TGCAGCGTTGGATACTCCGGGACCGCGGAAGCTTTCTTT. It translates to CSVGYSGTAEAFF.

The CDR3 loop is CASSPRGPATEAFF. In nucleotides, the CDR3 is TGTGCCAGCAGCCCCAGGGGACCAGCCACTGAAGCTTTCTTT. The chain couples TRBV14 to TRBJ1-1; D perhaps matches TRBD1 (6 bases). Germline-derived CDR1 and CDR2 are SGHDN and FVKESK. Trimming pared 4 bases from V and 4 bases from J, leaving 13 bases between. This CDR3 is built from 14 residues.

The chain links TRBV5-1 to TRBJ2-7; the D gene could be TRBD1 or TRBD2 (5 bases each). CDR3 length: 16 residues. Trimming shortened V by 0 bases and J by 1 base, and 14 bases separated the two germline ends. Germline CDR1 is SGHRS and CDR2 is YFSETQ. The CDR3 bases are TGCGCCAGCAGCTTGGACGGGGCCTCGTGGTCCTACGAGCAGTACTTC. Protein product: CASSLDGASWSYEQYF.

J is TRBJ2-2 and V is TRBV18; D is unclear. Germline assignment: CDR1 KGHSH and CDR2 LQKENI. The V gene lost 2 bases and the J gene lost 4 bases, with 8 bases spanning the gap. The CDR3 has 14 residues. The CDR3: CASSPTGSTGELFF. The CDR3 nucleotides read TGTGCCAGCTCACCAACCGGTAGCACCGGGGAGCTGTTTTTT.

The J gene is TRBJ2-5, the V gene TRBV18; 7 positions agree with TRBD1. This CDR3 comprises 14 residues. Germline-derived CDR1 and CDR2 are KGHSH and LQKENI. With V trimmed by 3 bases and J by 5 bases, 6 bases remained unmatched. CDR3 DNA sequence: TGTGCCAGCTCACCCGCAGACAGGGTGGAGACCCAGTACTTC. Its protein product is CASSPADRVETQYF.

The chain employs TRBV5-1 and TRBJ2-7; D might be TRBD1 (6 bases). The germline V gene has CDR1 SGHRS and CDR2 YFSETQ. The CDR3 runs 12 residues. V was clipped by 5 bases and J by 3 bases, with 9 bases between them. CDR3 loop: CASRDRDYEQYF. For the CDR3, the DNA is TGCGCCAGCAGGGACAGAGACTACGAGCAGTACTTC.

The chain has TRBV29-1 and TRBJ2-1; D gene unclear. Trimming pared 2 bases from V and 4 bases from J, leaving 12 bases between. The CDR3 has 14 residues. CDR1 and CDR2 (germline): SQVTM, ANQGSEA. The CDR3 loop reads CSVELPPVYNEQFF. In nucleotides, the CDR3 is TGCAGCGTTGAACTGCCCCCCGTTTACAATGAGCAGTTCTTC.

The chain employs TRBV5-1 and TRBJ1-2, with a possible D match to TRBD1 (6 bases). V dropped 1 base and J dropped 4 bases, with 23 bases sitting between them. The V gene's germline CDR1 is SGHRS and CDR2 YFSETQ. This CDR3 spans 18 amino acids. The CDR3 sequence: CASSLLTVGGGQFYGYTF. As DNA, the CDR3 is TGCGCCAGCAGCTTGCTCACGGTCGGCGGGGGGCAGTTCTATGGCTACACCTTC. Using reference TRBV5-1 and TRBJ1-2 for the parts outside the CDR3, the full variable domain is KAGVTQTPRYLIKTRGQQVTLSCSPISGHRSVSWYQQTPGQGLQFLFEYFSETQRNKGNFPGRFSGRQFSNSRSEMNVSTLELGDSALYLCASSLLTVGGGQFYGYTFGSGTRLTVV.

This rearrangement joins TRBV19 to TRBJ2-2; D is perhaps TRBD2 (5 bases). The germline CDR1 and CDR2 sequences are LNHDA and SQIVND (reference sequence). CDR3 length: 12 amino acids. V lost 6 bases, J lost 8 bases, and 10 bases lay in between. The CDR3 is CASRHPGGELFF. The CDR3 DNA sequence: TGTGCCAGTAGGCACCCGGGAGGGGAGCTGTTTTTT.

The rearrangement joins TRBV11-2 to TRBJ2-1; 8 nucleotides align to TRBD2. The CDR3 is 14 amino acids. J gave up 10 bases and V 1 base, and 6 bases lay outside the gene matches. Germline-derived CDR1 and CDR2 are SGHAT and FQNNGV. The CDR3 DNA reads as TGTGCCAGCAGCTTAGGACTCGGGAGGGTAGAGCAGTTCTTC. Encoded protein: CASSLGLGRVEQFF.

The rearrangement uses TRBV9 and TRBJ1-3; D might be TRBD1 (5 bases). The V end was cut by 4 bases, the J end by 4 bases, with 15 bases between. Germline CDR1 is SGDLS and CDR2 is YYNGEE. The CDR3 extends over 15 amino acids. CDR3 coding DNA: TGTGCCAGCAGCCCCCCGCGGGACGGAGGAAACACCATATATTTT. Protein: CASSPPRDGGNTIYF.

The chain uses TRBV2 and TRBJ1-4, with D perhaps TRBD1 (6 bases). The CDR3 totals 13 residues. V lost 7 bases, J lost 1 base, and 7 bases lay in between. Germline loops: CDR1 SNHLY, CDR2 FYNNEI. The CDR3: CASTGQTNEKLFF. The CDR3 DNA reads as TGTGCCAGCACGGGACAAACTAATGAAAAACTGTTTTTT. The full variable domain, its missing parts supplied by reference TRBV2 and TRBJ1-4, is EPEVTQTPSHQVTQMGQEVILRCVPISNHLYFYWYRQILGQKVEFLVSFYNNEISEKSEIFDDQFSVERPDGSNFTLKIRSTKLEDSAMYFCASTGQTNEKLFFGSGTQLSVL.

This sequence joins TRBV12-3 or TRBV12-4 and TRBJ1-2, with unresolved D. Trimming left V 7 bases short and J 5 bases short, with 11 bases between. The CDR3 covers 12 residues. The CDR3 region has the DNA TGTGCCAGCACCAGGACGGGGTATGGCTACACCTTC. This gives the protein CASTRTGYGYTF.

The chain employs TRBV14 and TRBJ2-5; possible D gene TRBD2, 6 bases. The CDR3 contains 14 residues. Germline V lookup: CDR1 SGHDN, CDR2 FVKESK. V lost 1 base and J lost 5, with 11 bases in between. CDR3 protein: CASSQAGAEETQYF. CDR3 nucleotides: TGTGCCAGCAGCCAAGCGGGAGCAGAGGAGACCCAGTACTTC.

V and J are TRBV6-5 and TRBJ1-6; TRBD1 might be the D (6 bases). This CDR3 is built from 13 residues. V lost 2 bases and J lost 11, with 10 bases in between. CDR1 is MNHEY, CDR2 SVGAGI, per germline. In DNA form, the CDR3 reads TGTGCCAGCAGTTACCAGGGGCTGACACCCCTCCACTTT. Protein product: CASSYQGLTPLHF.

The gene calls are TRBV5-8 and TRBJ1-2, with a weak D call TRBD1 (6 bases). The CDR3 extends over 15 amino acids. From germline, CDR1 is SGHTS and CDR2 YDEGEE. Trimming took off 0 bases at V and 1 base at J, with 10 bases between the two ends. CDR3 nucleotides: TGTGCCAGCAGCTTGGGAGGGGGAGGTAACTATGGCTACACCTTC. Residues: CASSLGGGGNYGYTF.

The chain couples TRBV19 to TRBJ1-2; D is unresolved. Germline V gene lookup returns CDR1 LNHDA and CDR2 SQIVND (reference sequence). This CDR3 has 15 residues. V was shortened by 3 bases and J by 4 bases, with 15 bases between the two germline ends. The CDR3 nucleotides are TGTGCCAGTAGTATCCGCAGATCCGACGTCTATGGCTACACCTTC. It encodes CASSIRRSDVYGYTF.

The genes are TRBV28 and TRBJ1-5; tentatively, D is TRBD1 (5 bases). Trimming pared 2 bases from V and 1 base from J, leaving 12 bases between. The germline V gene has CDR1 MDHEN and CDR2 SYDVKM. The CDR3 contains 16 residues. Here the CDR3 reads CASSLHRMMSNQPQHF. CDR3 nucleotide sequence: TGTGCCAGCAGTTTACACAGGATGATGAGCAATCAGCCCCAGCATTTT.

The rearrangement uses TRBV28 and TRBJ1-2; 10 positions match TRBD1. V dropped 5 bases and J dropped 5; count of bases not matched to a gene: 8. Per the germline V gene, CDR1 is MDHEN and CDR2 is SYDVKM. The CDR3 covers 15 residues. CDR3 DNA sequence: TGTGCCAGCAGTGACTGGGACAGGGGCGGGTATGGCTACACCTTC. Protein sequence: CASSDWDRGGYGYTF.

The chain is built from TRBV7-8 and TRBJ1-1; a weak D match, TRBD1 (5 bases). This CDR3 comprises 17 residues. Trimming left V 0 bases short and J 2 bases short, with 16 bases between. Germline CDR1 SGHVS, CDR2 FQNEAQ. CDR3: CASSLARWGGSNTEAFF. CDR3 nucleotides: TGTGCCAGCAGCTTAGCGCGCTGGGGGGGGAGCAACACTGAAGCTTTCTTT. Full variable domain (rest looked up from reference TRBV7-8 and TRBJ1-1): GAGVSQSPRYKVAKRGQDVALRCDPISGHVSLFWYQQALGQGPEFLTYFQNEAQLDKSGLPSDRFFAERPEGSVSTLKIQRTQQEDSAVYLCASSLARWGGSNTEAFFGQGTRLTVV.

The rearrangement links TRBV28 to TRBJ2-7; tentative D call: TRBD2 (6 bases). The CDR3 contains 16 residues. Germline CDR1 MDHEN, CDR2 SYDVKM. Trimming took 6 bases from V and 0 from J, leaving 18 bases between them. The CDR3 protein is CASSLPVGLASYEQYF. The CDR3 nucleotides are TGTGCCAGCAGCCTCCCGGTGGGACTCGCCTCCTACGAGCAGTACTTC.